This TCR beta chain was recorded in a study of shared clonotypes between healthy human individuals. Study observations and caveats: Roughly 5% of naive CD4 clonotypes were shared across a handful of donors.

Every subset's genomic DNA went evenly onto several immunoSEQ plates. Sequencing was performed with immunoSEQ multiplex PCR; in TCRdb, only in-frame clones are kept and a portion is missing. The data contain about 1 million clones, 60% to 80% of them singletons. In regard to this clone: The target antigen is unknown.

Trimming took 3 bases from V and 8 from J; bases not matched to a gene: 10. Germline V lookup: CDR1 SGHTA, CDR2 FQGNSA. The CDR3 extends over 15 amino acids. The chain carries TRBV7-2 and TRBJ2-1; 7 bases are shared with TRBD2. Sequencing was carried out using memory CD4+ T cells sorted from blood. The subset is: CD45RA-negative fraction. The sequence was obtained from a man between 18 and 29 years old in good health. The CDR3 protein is CASSFAGGTGDEQFF. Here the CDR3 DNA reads TGTGCCAGCAGCTTCGCCGGGGGGACTGGGGATGAGCAGTTCTTC.